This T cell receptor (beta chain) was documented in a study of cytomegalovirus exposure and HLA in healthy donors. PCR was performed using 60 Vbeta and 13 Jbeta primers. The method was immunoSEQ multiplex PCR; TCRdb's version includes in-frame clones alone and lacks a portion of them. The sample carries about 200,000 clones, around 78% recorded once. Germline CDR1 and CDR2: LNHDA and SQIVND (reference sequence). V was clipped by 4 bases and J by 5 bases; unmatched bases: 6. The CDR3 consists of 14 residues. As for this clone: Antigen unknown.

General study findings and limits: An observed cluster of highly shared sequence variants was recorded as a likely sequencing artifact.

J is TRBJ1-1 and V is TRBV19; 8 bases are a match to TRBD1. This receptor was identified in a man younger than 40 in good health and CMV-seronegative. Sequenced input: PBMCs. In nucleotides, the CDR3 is TGTGCCAGTAGTAAAGCAGGGGGCTTAACTGAAGCTTTCTTT. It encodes CASSKAGGLTEAFF.